This T cell receptor (beta chain) appears in the sequencing data of a study of Tregs in tolerant kidney transplant recipients. Overall study findings and caveats: This study did not directly address biological reproducibility.

A note on this clone: Its target is not known.

J was trimmed by 2 bases and V by 5 bases; bases with no gene match: 4. Germline CDR1 reads SGHRS; CDR2 reads YFSETQ. The CDR3 loop spans 13 amino acids. Measured with immunoSEQ multiplex PCR; TCRdb has only the in-frame clones, and not every one. The data show tens of thousands of clones, around nine tenths seen once. Unstimulated regulatory T cells (CD4+CD25+CD127-), CD4+CD25- non-regulatory cells, CD4 and CD8 cells were FACS-sorted from thawed PBMCs. The chain combines TRBV5-1 with TRBJ2-7; 7 positions match TRBD1. Sequencing was done on a sample of CD8+ T cells from blood. This receptor was identified in a human donor in good health. CDR3 sequence reads: CASRPTGTYEQYF. CDR3 sequence (DNA): TGCGCCAGCAGGCCGACAGGGACCTACGAGCAGTACTTC.